This TCR beta chain was recorded in a study of blood T cell repertoires in COVID-19. The wider study: PBMCs, B-cell-depleted T cells, or T cells provided the cDNA or gDNA that made up the material.

Clones were read by immunoSEQ multiplex PCR, and TCRdb kept only the in-frame ones, dropping some. The sample contains about 250,000 clones, about 91% of which appear only once. V was pared by 5 bases and J by 4 bases, with 18 bases between. CDR1 is LNHDA, CDR2 SQIVND, per germline (reference sequence). The CDR3 loop spans 15 amino acids. The sequence derives from a woman aged 30 to 39 with acute COVID-19. The chain uses TRBV19 and TRBJ2-7; tentative D call: TRBD2 (6 bases). The sequenced sample was PBMCs or T cells enriched from blood (not recorded which). This CDR3 reads CASSWGGGTLYEQYF. The DNA of the CDR3 is TGTGCCAGTAGTTGGGGAGGTGGGACTTTGTACGAGCAGTACTTC.